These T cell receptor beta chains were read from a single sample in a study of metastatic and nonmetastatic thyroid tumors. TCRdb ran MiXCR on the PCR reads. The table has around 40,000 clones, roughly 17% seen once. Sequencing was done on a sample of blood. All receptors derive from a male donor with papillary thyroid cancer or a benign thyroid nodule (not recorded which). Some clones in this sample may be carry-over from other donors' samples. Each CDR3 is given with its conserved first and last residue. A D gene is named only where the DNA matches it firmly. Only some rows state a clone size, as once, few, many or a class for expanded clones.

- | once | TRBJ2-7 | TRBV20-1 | TGCAGTGCTAGAGACCCAGGAGCGCAGGGGACCTACGAGCAGTACTTC | CSARDPGAQGTYEQYF
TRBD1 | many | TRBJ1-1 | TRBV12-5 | TGTGCTAGTGGTAAACCCCAGGGGGGGAACACTGAAGCTTTCTTT | CASGKPQGGNTEAFF
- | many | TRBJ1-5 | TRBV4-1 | TGCGCCAGCAGCCCGTCGACGGCTAGCAATCAGCCCCAGCATTTT | CASSPSTASNQPQHF
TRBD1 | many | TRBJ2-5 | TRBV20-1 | TGCAGTGCTCCAGAGACAGGGCAAATCGAGACCCAGTACTTC | CSAPETGQIETQYF
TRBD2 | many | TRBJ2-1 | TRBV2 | TGTGCCAGCAGTGTCTCTAGCGGGGCCTACAATGAGCAGTTCTTC | CASSVSSGAYNEQFF
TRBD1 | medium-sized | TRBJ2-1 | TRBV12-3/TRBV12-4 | TGTGCCAGCAGTTTGGGACAGGGCTATGAGCAGTTCTTC | CASSLGQGYEQFF
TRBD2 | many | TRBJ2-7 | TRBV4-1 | TGCGCCAGCAGCCAAGACGCGGGACTAGTCCTTTACGAGCAGTACTTC | CASSQDAGLVLYEQYF
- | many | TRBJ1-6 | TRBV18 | TGTGCCAGCTCACCGACGGATAATAATTCACCCCTCCACTTT | CASSPTDNNSPLHF
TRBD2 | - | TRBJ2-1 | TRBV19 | TGTGCCAGTAGTGTAGACCGGGCTAGCGGCTTCTACAATGAGCAGTTCTTC | CASSVDRASGFYNEQFF
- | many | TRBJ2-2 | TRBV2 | TGTGCCAGCAGTGTGGTGACCGGGGAGCTGTTTTTT | CASSVVTGELFF
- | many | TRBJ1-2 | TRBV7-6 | TGTGCCAGCAGCCCATACGGCTATGGCTACACCTTC | CASSPYGYGYTF
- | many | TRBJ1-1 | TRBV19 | TGTGCCAGTAGGGGTTTTTCAGACACTGAAGCTTTCTTT | CASRGFSDTEAFF
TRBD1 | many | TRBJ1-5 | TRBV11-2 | TGTGCCAGCAGCCCCGGGGACAGCAGGTCTCAGCCCCAGCATTTT | CASSPGDSRSQPQHF
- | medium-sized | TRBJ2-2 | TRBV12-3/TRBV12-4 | TGTGCCAGCAGTTTAATGAGGGCAACCGGGGAGCTGTTTTTT | CASSLMRATGELFF
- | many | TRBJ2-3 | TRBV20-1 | TGCAGCCCTCTCGGTGGAGATACGCAGTATTTT | CSPLGGDTQYF
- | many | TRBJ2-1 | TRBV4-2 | TGTGCCAGCAGCCAACAAACGACGCGAGCTGGCTACAATGAGCAGTTCTTC | CASSQQTTRAGYNEQFF
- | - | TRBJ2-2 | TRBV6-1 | TGTGCCAGTCAGTTCGGGGCGAACACCGGGGAGCTGTTTTTT | CASQFGANTGELFF
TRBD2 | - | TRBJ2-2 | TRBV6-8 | TGCGCCAGCAGACAAGCGGGGGGGAGTAACGGGGAGCTGTTTTTT | CASRQAGGSNGELFF
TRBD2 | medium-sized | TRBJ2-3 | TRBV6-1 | TGTGCCAGCAGGGTGGGGGGGTTTGTCACAGATACGCAGTATTTT | CASRVGGFVTDTQYF
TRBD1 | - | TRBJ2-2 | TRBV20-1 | TGCAGTGCTAGAGGGGACAGGGTTGATGCCGGGGAGCTGTTTTTT | CSARGDRVDAGELFF
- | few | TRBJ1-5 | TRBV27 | TGTGCCGGCAGTCCGCACTTTTATAGCAATCAGCCCCAGCATTTT | CAGSPHFYSNQPQHF
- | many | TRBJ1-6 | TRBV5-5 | TGTGCCAGCAGCTTGGGGCGGCTGATTAATTCACCCCTCCACTTT | CASSLGRLINSPLHF
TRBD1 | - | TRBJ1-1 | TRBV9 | TGTGCCAGCGGTGTCAGGGGGCCCACTGAAGCTTTCTTT | CASGVRGPTEAFF
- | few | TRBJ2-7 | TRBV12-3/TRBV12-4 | TGTGCCAGCAGTCTCCTAGGGGGAGGGCCCTACGAGCAGTACTTC | CASSLLGGGPYEQYF
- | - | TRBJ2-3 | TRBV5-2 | TGTGCCAGCAACTTAAGGGGGCAGGGGATTTGGGGAAGCACAGATACGCAGTATTTT | CASNLRGQGIWGSTDTQYF
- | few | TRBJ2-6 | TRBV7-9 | TGTGCCATCAGCTATATGACAGGTTTCCTGACTTTC | CAISYMTGFLTF
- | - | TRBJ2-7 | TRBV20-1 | TGCAGTCCCAGGGTGGACTACGAGCAGTACTTC | CSPRVDYEQYF
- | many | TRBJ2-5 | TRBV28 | TGTGCCAGCAGTTTAAGGGGTGGTCACTTAACCCAGTACTTC | CASSLRGGHLTQYF
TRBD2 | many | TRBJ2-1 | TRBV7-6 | TGTGCCAGCAGCTTAGCGGGGCGGGGGGCCTACAATGAGCAGTTCTTC | CASSLAGRGAYNEQFF